The next 26 T cell receptor beta chains were all read from a single sample in a study of T cell changes during pregnancy in multiple sclerosis. Sequencing was performed with immunoSEQ multiplex PCR; in TCRdb, only in-frame clones are kept and a portion is missing. The table lists tens of thousands of clones, roughly 93% of them singletons. The material sequenced was CD8+ T cells from peripheral blood mononuclear cells, taken in the third trimester of pregnancy. The receptors come from a female donor with multiple sclerosis, enrolled in a pregnancy study.

V is TRBV2 and J is TRBJ2-7, with 7 bases aligning to TRBD2. This CDR3 comprises 13 residues. Germline CDR1 is SNHLY and CDR2 is FYNNEI. V was clipped by 3 bases and J by 5 bases; unmatched bases: 4. The CDR3 DNA follows: TGTGCCAGCAGTGATGAGCGGGGTAACGAGCAGTACTTC. This codes for CASSDERGNEQYF. The variable domain in full, with the rest retrieved from reference TRBV2 and TRBJ2-7, is EPEVTQTPSHQVTQMGQEVILRCVPISNHLYFYWYRQILGQKVEFLVSFYNNEISEKSEIFDDQFSVERPDGSNFTLKIRSTKLEDSAMYFCASSDERGNEQYFGPGTRLTVT.

The CDR3: CAISVGALTSTDTQYF. CDR3 nucleotides: TGTGCCATCAGCGTGGGGGCGCTAACTAGCACAGATACGCAGTATTTT. The chain combines TRBV10-3 with TRBJ2-3; a weak D match, TRBD1 (6 bases). Trimming cost V 6 bases and J 0 bases, with 16 bases left between them. In germline, CDR1 is ENHRY, CDR2 SYGVKD. The CDR3 totals 16 residues.

The chain employs TRBV30 and TRBJ2-7; a weak D match, TRBD2 (5 bases). V was shortened by 4 bases and J by 4 bases, with 17 bases between the two germline ends. This CDR3 contains 14 residues. CDR1 is GTSNPN and CDR2 is SVGIG in the germline V gene (reference sequence). The CDR3 region is CAWTPPGMWYEQYF. Here the CDR3 DNA reads TGTGCCTGGACCCCCCCGGGGATGTGGTACGAGCAGTACTTC.

V is TRBV13 and J is TRBJ1-5, with 7 nucleotides matching TRBD1. The CDR3 spans 18 residues. CDR1 is PRHDT and CDR2 is FYEKMQ in the germline V gene (reference sequence). V dropped 4 bases and J dropped 12; count of bases not matched to a gene: 24. CDR3: CASSSGGVAGGAIKLQHF. DNA for the CDR3: TGTGCCAGCAGCTCAGGGGGGGTCGCAGGGGGAGCCATCAAACTCCAGCATTTT.

The rearrangement links TRBV4-3 to TRBJ1-1; 8 nucleotides match TRBD1. Trimming at V came to 4 bases and at J to 3 bases, leaving 7 bases not matched to a gene. This CDR3 region has 15 residues. The V gene's germline CDR1 is LGHNA and CDR2 YSLEER. The CDR3 spells CASSPAGTGYTEAFF. The CDR3, as DNA: TGCGCCAGCAGCCCAGCCGGGACAGGATACACTGAAGCTTTCTTT.

The V and J genes are TRBV6-5 and TRBJ1-3; D possibly corresponds to TRBD1 (5 bases). This CDR3 is built from 15 residues. V was clipped by 3 bases and J by 0 bases, with 9 bases between them. CDR1 and CDR2 (germline): MNHEY, SVGAGI. The CDR3 coding sequence is TGTGCCAGCAGTTATGGGGCCTCCTCTGGAAACACCATATATTTT. It codes for CASSYGASSGNTIYF.

The V call is TRBV27, the J call TRBJ2-7; D unclear. The CDR3 is made up of 12 amino acids. The germline CDR1 and CDR2 sequences are MNHEY and SMNVEV (reference sequence). V was pared by 8 bases and J by 4 bases, with 12 bases between. CDR3 residues: CASGLTDYEQYF. CDR3 bases: TGTGCCAGCGGCCTAACAGATTACGAGCAGTACTTC.

This clone occurred once. The chain has TRBV28 and TRBJ1-2; TRBD1 matches at 8 bases. The CDR3 loop spans 14 amino acids. Per germline, CDR1 MDHEN and CDR2 SYDVKM. Losses at the gene ends were 5 bases for V and 5 bases for J; bases not matched to a gene: 7. CDR3 DNA sequence: TGTGCCAGCAGTCCCAGGGGGCGCAGGTATGGCTACACCTTC. Translating it yields CASSPRGRRYGYTF.

The rearrangement joins TRBV19 to TRBJ2-7; 7 nucleotides agree with TRBD1. This CDR3 spans 14 amino acids. CDR1 and CDR2 from the germline V gene are LNHDA and SQIVND (reference sequence). J gave up 3 bases and V 5 bases, and 7 bases lay outside the gene matches. CDR3 in amino acids: CASSWGTAFYEQYF. CDR3 sequence (DNA): TGTGCCAGTAGTTGGGGGACAGCGTTCTACGAGCAGTACTTC.

Many counts were recorded for this clone. The chain joins TRBV28 to TRBJ2-7; possible D gene TRBD2, 6 bases. CDR1 is MDHEN, CDR2 SYDVKM, per germline. Trimming cost V 8 bases and J 0 bases, with 14 bases left between them. This CDR3 contains 14 residues. In DNA, the CDR3 is TGTGCCAGCTGTAGAGAGCGGGCCTCCTACGAGCAGTACTTC. Its translation is CASCRERASYEQYF.

The J gene is TRBJ2-7, the V gene TRBV5-4; 7 nucleotides agree with TRBD2. With V trimmed by 0 bases and J by 5 bases, 2 bases remained unmatched. Germline V gene lookup returns CDR1 SGHNT and CDR2 YYREEE (reference sequence). The CDR3 has 13 residues. CDR3 in amino acids: CASSLDLADEQYF. The CDR3 DNA sequence: TGTGCCAGCAGCTTGGATCTAGCGGACGAGCAGTACTTC.

CDR3 sequence (DNA): TGCGCCAGCAGCTCCGGGACAGGGATGGGGGCCTACGAGCAGTACTTC. Translation gives CASSSGTGMGAYEQYF. This chain joins TRBV5-1 and TRBJ2-7; 9 bases are a match to TRBD1. V was pared by 3 bases and J by 2 bases, with 9 bases of the junction left unmatched. Germline V gives CDR1 SGHRS, CDR2 YFSETQ. The CDR3 is 16 amino acids.

This clone was detected once. The J gene is TRBJ1-5, the V gene TRBV6-1; 7 nucleotides line up with TRBD1. V was clipped by 3 bases and J by 1 base; unmatched bases: 3. Germline CDR1 and CDR2: MNHNS and SASEGT. The length of the CDR3 is 15 residues. CDR3 in DNA: TGTGCCAGCAGTGACAGGGGGAGAAGCAATCAGCCCCAGCATTTT. It encodes CASSDRGRSNQPQHF.

V and J are TRBV19 and TRBJ1-1; D gene unclear. V was clipped by 3 bases and J by 4 bases, with 3 bases between them. CDR3 length: 11 amino acids. Germline V CDR1 and CDR2: LNHDA, SQIVND (reference sequence). The CDR3 DNA follows: TGTGCCAGTAGTATCGGCACTGAAGCTTTCTTT. It is translated as CASSIGTEAFF.

V usage is TRBV27 and J usage is TRBJ2-7, with TRBD1 as a possible D gene (6 bases). The V gene lost 3 bases and the J gene lost 3 bases, with 12 bases spanning the gap. Germline V lookup: CDR1 MNHEY, CDR2 SMNVEV (reference sequence). The CDR3 has 14 amino acids. CDR3 sequence (DNA): TGTGCCAGCAGTTTTGGTACAGGGAGCTACGAGCAGTACTTC. Translating gives CASSFGTGSYEQYF.

The rearrangement joins TRBV2 to TRBJ1-1; weak D call: TRBD1 (6 bases). The germline V gene has CDR1 SNHLY and CDR2 FYNNEI. CDR3 length: 14 amino acids. Trimming pared 4 bases from V and 1 base from J, leaving 10 bases between. The CDR3 region is CASSAGRGNTEAFF. DNA for the CDR3: TGTGCCAGCAGTGCAGGCAGGGGGAACACTGAAGCTTTCTTT.

V gene TRBV4-1 combines with J gene TRBJ2-7, with 9 nucleotides matching TRBD1. The CDR3 extends over 14 amino acids. The V segment lost 1 base and the J segment 4 bases; nucleotides outside the gene matches: 2. Germline V gene sequence: CDR1 MGHRA, CDR2 YSYEKL. This CDR3 reads CASSQGGQGYEQYF. CDR3 nucleotides: TGCGCCAGCAGCCAAGGAGGACAGGGGTACGAGCAGTACTTC.

The rearrangement links TRBV27 to TRBJ2-1; D is possibly TRBD2 (6 bases). Per germline, CDR1 MNHEY and CDR2 SMNVEV (reference sequence). The CDR3 length is 14 residues. V was trimmed by 0 bases and J by 7 bases, leaving 10 bases between them. The CDR3 spells CASSLSGGTNEQFF. The CDR3 bases are TGTGCCAGCAGTTTATCTGGCGGGACGAATGAGCAGTTCTTC.

V gene TRBV4-1 combines with J gene TRBJ1-1; TRBD1 agrees at 8 bases. Per germline, CDR1 MGHRA and CDR2 YSYEKL. CDR3 size: 14 residues. Trimming removed 4 bases from V and 11 bases from J; junction bases left unmatched: 12. CDR3 region: CASSPVRTGMGAFF. CDR3 sequence (DNA): TGCGCCAGCAGCCCAGTTCGGACAGGGATGGGGGCTTTCTTT.

This clone is medium-sized by share. The chain uses TRBV9 and TRBJ2-4; D possibly corresponds to TRBD2 (6 bases). This CDR3 spans 12 amino acids. Germline V gene data show CDR1 as SGDLS and CDR2 as YYNGEE. V lost 4 bases and J lost 7, with 9 bases in between. The CDR3 sequence is CASSPGGNIQYF. The CDR3 DNA follows: TGTGCCAGCAGCCCTGGGGGGAACATTCAGTACTTC.

V usage is TRBV28 and J usage is TRBJ1-2; TRBD1 is a possible D gene (6 bases). Germline-derived CDR1 and CDR2 are MDHEN and SYDVKM. The germline V and J ends were trimmed by 6 bases and 6 bases, with 23 bases remaining between them. The CDR3 consists of 16 residues. Here the CDR3 DNA reads TGTGCCAGCAGCGCGGGCCGACAGGTTTATAGAGATGGCTACACCTTC. It yields the protein CASSAGRQVYRDGYTF.

The rearrangement uses TRBV5-8 and TRBJ1-4; 9 positions agree with TRBD1. Germline CDR1 and CDR2: SGHTS and YDEGEE. This CDR3 is 15 amino acids long. The J segment lost 6 bases and the V segment lost 4 bases, leaving 7 bases of the junction unmatched. The CDR3 nucleotides read TGTGCCAGCAGCCAGGGGACAGGGATTTATGAAAAACTGTTTTTT. As protein: CASSQGTGIYEKLFF.

This chain connects TRBV6-1 to TRBJ2-2; 7 bases are shared with TRBD1. This CDR3 has 15 residues. Trimming took 4 bases from V and 3 from J; bases not matched to a gene: 5. CDR1 is MNHNS, CDR2 SASEGT, per germline. CDR3 coding DNA: TGTGCCAGCAGTGGGACGGGACAGCACACCGGGGAGCTGTTTTTT. Its translation: CASSGTGQHTGELFF.

V and J are TRBV13 and TRBJ2-7; 9 bases line up with TRBD2. CDR1 PRHDT and CDR2 FYEKMQ come from the germline V gene (reference sequence). V was pared by 0 bases and J by 5 bases, with 5 bases of the junction left unmatched. This CDR3 is built from 15 residues. CDR3 in DNA: TGTGCCAGCAGCTTAGGTGGTAGCGGGAGTGACGAGCAGTACTTC. Translating it yields CASSLGGSGSDEQYF.

The V call is TRBV28, the J call TRBJ2-2, with TRBD2 matching over 11 bases. Germline CDR1 is MDHEN and CDR2 is SYDVKM. The length of the CDR3 is 17 residues. V dropped 7 bases and J dropped 3; count of bases not matched to a gene: 10. The CDR3 reads CASISASGRSYTGELFF. CDR3 bases: TGTGCCAGCATTTCGGCTAGCGGGAGGTCGTACACCGGGGAGCTGTTTTTT.

The J gene is TRBJ2-3, the V gene TRBV6-4; unclear D gene. CDR1 is MRHNA, CDR2 SNTAGT, per germline. Trimming left V 2 bases short and J 4 bases short, with 10 bases between. This CDR3 has 14 amino acids. CDR3 DNA sequence: TGTGCCAGCAGTGACAACGCGGAAGCAGATACGCAGTATTTT. Encoded protein: CASSDNAEADTQYF.